This T cell receptor beta chain was sequenced for a study of blood T cell repertoires in COVID-19. Across the study: The cDNA or gDNA used as material had been derived from T cells, B-cell-depleted T cells, or PBMCs.

In germline, CDR1 is MNHEY, CDR2 SVGEGT. This CDR3 is 16 amino acids long. Trimming took 2 bases from V and 3 from J; bases not matched to a gene: 6. Assay: immunoSEQ multiplex PCR; the TCRdb copy retains only in-frame clones and omits some. Here the sample spans about 270,000 clones, roughly 84% being singletons. Sequencing input: peripheral blood. The chain recombines TRBV6-2 or TRBV6-3 with TRBJ2-1; 8 positions agree with TRBD2. This receptor was obtained from a woman aged 18-29 years with acute or convalescent COVID-19. CDR3 in DNA: TGTGCCAGCAGTTACGCCCTAGCGGGCCTCTACAATGAGCAGTTCTTC. Its protein is CASSYALAGLYNEQFF.